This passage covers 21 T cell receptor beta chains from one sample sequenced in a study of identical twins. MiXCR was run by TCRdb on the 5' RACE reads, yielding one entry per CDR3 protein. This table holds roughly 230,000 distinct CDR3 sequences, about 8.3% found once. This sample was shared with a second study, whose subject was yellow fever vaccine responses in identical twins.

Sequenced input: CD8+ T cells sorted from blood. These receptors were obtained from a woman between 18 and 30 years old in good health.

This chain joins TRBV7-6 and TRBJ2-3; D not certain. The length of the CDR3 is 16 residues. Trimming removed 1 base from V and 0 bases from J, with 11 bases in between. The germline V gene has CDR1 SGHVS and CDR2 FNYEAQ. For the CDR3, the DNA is TGTGCCAGCAGCTTAGGGAGCGCGCCTAGCACAGATACGCAGTATTTT. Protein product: CASSLGSAPSTDTQYF.

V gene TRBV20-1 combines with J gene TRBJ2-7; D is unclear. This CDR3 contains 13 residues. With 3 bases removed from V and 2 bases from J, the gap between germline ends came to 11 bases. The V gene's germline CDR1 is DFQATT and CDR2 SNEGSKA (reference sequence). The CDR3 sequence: CSARASAAYEQYF. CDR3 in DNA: TGCAGTGCTAGGGCTAGTGCGGCCTACGAGCAGTACTTC.

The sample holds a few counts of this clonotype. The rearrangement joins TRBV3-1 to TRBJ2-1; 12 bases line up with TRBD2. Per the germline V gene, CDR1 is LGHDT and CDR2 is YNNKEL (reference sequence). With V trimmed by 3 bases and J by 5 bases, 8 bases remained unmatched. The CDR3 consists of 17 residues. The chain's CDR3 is CASSQETSGGPHNEQFF. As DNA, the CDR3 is TGTGCCAGCAGCCAGGAGACTAGCGGGGGTCCACACAATGAGCAGTTCTTC.

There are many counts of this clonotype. The CDR3 sequence is CSVVSGGSYNEQFF. CDR3 nucleotides: TGCAGCGTTGTATCAGGGGGGTCCTACAATGAGCAGTTCTTC. This chain uses TRBV29-1 with TRBJ2-1; a weak D match, TRBD1 (7 bases). The CDR3 is 14 amino acids. Germline V gene sequence: CDR1 SQVTM, CDR2 ANQGSEA. Trimming removed 4 bases from V and 1 base from J, with 11 bases in between.

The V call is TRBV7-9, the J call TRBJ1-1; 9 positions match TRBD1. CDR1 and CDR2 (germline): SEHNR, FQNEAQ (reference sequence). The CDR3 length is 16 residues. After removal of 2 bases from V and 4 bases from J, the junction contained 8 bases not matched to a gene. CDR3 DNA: TGTGCCAGCAGCTTACCCGGGACAGGGCTGGGCACTGAAGCTTTCTTT. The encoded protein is CASSLPGTGLGTEAFF.

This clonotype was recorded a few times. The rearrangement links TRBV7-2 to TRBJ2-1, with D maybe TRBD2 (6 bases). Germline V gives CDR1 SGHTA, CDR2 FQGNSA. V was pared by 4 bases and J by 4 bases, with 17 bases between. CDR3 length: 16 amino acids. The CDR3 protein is CASSSLVDSGYNEQFF. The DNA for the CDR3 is TGTGCCAGCAGCTCCTTGGTGGATAGCGGTTACAATGAGCAGTTCTTC.

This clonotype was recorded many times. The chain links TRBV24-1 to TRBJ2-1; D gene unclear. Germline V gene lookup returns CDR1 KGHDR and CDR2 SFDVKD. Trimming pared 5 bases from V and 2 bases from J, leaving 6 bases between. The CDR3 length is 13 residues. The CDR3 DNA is TGTGCCACCAGTGTCACTCCCTACAATGAGCAGTTCTTC. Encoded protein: CATSVTPYNEQFF.

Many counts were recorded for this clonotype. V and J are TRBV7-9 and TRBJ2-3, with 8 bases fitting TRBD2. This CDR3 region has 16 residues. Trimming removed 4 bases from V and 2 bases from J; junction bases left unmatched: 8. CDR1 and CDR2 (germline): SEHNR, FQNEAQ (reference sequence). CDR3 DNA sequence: TGTGCCAGCAGCTCAGGACTAGCTTCCTACACAGATACGCAGTATTTT. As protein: CASSSGLASYTDTQYF.

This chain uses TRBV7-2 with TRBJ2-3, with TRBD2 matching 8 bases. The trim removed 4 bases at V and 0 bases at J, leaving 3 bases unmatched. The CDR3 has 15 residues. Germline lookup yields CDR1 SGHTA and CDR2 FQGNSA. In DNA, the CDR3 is TGTGCCAGCAGCTCGATAGCGGGAAGCACAGATACGCAGTATTTT. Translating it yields CASSSIAGSTDTQYF. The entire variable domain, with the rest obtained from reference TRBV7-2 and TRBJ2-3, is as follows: GAGVSQSPSNKVTEKGKDVELRCDPISGHTALYWYRQSLGQGLEFLIYFQGNSAPDKSGLPSDRFSAERTGGSVSTLTIQRTQQEDSAVYLCASSSIAGSTDTQYFGPGTRLTVL.

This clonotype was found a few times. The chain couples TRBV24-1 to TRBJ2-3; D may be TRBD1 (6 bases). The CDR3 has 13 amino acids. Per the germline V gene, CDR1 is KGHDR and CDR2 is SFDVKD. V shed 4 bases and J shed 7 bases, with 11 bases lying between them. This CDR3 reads CATSDLTGNTQYF. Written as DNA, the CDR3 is TGTGCCACCAGTGACCTGACAGGCAATACGCAGTATTTT.

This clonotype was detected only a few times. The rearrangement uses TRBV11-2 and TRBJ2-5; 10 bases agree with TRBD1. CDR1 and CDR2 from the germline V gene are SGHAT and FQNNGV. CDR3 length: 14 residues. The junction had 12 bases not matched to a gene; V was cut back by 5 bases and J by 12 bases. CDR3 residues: CASSTPGQGFLEYF. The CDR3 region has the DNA TGTGCCAGCAGCACACCGGGACAGGGGTTCCTTGAGTACTTC.

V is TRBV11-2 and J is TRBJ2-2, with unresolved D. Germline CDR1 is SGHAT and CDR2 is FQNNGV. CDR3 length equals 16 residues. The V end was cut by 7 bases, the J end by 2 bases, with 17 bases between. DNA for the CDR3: TGTGCCAGCACGATCCAGTACGGAATAAACACCGGGGAGCTGTTTTTT. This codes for CASTIQYGINTGELFF.

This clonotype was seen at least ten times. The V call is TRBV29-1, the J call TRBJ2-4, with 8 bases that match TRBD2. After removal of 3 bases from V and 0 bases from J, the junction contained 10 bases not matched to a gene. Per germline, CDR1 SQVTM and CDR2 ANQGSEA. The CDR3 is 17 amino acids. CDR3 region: CSVERWELAVAKNIQYF. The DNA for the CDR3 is TGCAGCGTTGAGAGGTGGGAACTAGCGGTAGCCAAAAACATTCAGTACTTC. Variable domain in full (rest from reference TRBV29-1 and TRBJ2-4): SAVISQKPSRDICQRGTSLTIQCQVDSQVTMMFWYRQQPGQSLTLIATANQGSEATYESGFVIDKFPISRPNLTFSTLTVSNMSPEDSSIYLCSVERWELAVAKNIQYFGAGTRLSVL.

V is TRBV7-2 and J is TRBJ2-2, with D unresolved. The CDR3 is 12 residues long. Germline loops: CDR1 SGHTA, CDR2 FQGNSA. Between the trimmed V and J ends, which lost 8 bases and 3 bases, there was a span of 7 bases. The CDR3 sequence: CASGLYTGELFF. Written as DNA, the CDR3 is TGTGCCAGCGGCCTCTACACCGGGGAGCTGTTTTTT.

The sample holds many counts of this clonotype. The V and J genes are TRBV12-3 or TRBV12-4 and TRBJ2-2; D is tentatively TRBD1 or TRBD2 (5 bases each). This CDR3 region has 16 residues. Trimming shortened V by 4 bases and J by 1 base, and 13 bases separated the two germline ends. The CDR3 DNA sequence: TGTGCCAGCAGTTCCCCTGGGACGGAGAACACCGGGGAGCTGTTTTTT. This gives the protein CASSSPGTENTGELFF.

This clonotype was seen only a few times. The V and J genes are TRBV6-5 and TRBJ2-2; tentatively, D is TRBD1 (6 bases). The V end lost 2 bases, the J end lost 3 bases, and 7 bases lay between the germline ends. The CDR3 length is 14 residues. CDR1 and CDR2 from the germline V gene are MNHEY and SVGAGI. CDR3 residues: CASSYKGDTGELFF. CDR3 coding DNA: TGTGCCAGCAGTTACAAGGGGGACACCGGGGAGCTGTTTTTT.

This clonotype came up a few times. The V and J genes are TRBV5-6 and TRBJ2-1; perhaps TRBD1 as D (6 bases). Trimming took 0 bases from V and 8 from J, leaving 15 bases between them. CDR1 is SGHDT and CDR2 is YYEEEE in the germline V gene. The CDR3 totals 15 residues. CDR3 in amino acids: CASSLGGRGPDEQFF. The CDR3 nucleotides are TGTGCCAGCAGCTTGGGCGGCAGGGGACCGGATGAGCAGTTCTTC.

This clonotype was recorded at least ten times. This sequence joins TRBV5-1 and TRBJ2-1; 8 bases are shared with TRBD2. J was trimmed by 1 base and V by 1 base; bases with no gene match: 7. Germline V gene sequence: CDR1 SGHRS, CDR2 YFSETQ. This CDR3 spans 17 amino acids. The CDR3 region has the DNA TGCGCCAGCAGCTTGTTACCTCCTAGCGGGTCCTACAATGAGCAGTTCTTC. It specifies CASSLLPPSGSYNEQFF.

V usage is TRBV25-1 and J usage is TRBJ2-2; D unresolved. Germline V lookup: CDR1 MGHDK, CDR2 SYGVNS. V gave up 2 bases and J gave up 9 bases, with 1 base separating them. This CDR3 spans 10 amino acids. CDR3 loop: CASSERELFF. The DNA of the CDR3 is TGTGCCAGCAGTGAACGGGAGCTGTTTTTT.

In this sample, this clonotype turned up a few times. For the CDR3, the DNA is TGTGCCAGCAGTGGACAGGGGGCTACTGAAGCTTTCTTT. It yields the protein CASSGQGATEAFF. This rearrangement joins TRBV2 to TRBJ1-1, with 10 bases identical to TRBD1. The J segment lost 5 bases and the V segment lost 4 bases, leaving 1 base of the junction unmatched. Looked up from germline, CDR1 is SNHLY and CDR2 is FYNNEI. The CDR3 spans 13 residues.

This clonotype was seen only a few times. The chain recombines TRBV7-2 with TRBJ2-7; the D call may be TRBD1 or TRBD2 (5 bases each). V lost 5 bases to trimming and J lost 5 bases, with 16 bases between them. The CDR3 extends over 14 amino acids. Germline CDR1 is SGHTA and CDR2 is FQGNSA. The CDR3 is CASSPIEGNHEQYF. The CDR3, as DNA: TGTGCCAGCAGCCCTATAGAGGGGAATCACGAGCAGTACTTC.